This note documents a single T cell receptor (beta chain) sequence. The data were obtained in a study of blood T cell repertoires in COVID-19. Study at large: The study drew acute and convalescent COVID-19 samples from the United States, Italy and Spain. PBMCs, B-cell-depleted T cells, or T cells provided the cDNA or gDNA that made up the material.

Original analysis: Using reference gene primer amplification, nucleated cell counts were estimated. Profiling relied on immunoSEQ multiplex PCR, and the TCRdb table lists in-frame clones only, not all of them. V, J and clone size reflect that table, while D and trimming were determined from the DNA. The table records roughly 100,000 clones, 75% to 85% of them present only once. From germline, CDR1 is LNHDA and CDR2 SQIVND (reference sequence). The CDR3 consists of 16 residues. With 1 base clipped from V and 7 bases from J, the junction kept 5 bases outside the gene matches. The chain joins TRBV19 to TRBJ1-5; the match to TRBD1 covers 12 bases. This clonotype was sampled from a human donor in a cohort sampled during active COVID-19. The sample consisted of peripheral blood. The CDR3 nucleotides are TGTGCCAGTAGTATAGGCGGGACAGGGGGCGGACAGCCCCAGCATTTT. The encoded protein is CASSIGGTGGGQPQHF.